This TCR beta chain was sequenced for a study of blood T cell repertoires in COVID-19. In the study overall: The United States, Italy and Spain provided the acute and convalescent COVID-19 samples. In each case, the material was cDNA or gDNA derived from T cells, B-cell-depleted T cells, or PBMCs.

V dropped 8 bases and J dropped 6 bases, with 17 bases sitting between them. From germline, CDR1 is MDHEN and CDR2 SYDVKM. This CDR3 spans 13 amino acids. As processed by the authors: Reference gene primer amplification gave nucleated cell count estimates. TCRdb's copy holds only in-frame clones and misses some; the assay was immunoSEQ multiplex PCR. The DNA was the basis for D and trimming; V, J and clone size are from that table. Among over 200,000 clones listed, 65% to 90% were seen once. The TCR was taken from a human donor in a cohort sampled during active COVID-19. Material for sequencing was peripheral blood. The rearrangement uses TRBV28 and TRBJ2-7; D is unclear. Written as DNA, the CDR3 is TGTGCCAGCTCCCGCAACTTACGCGGCGAGCAGTACTTC. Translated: CASSRNLRGEQYF.